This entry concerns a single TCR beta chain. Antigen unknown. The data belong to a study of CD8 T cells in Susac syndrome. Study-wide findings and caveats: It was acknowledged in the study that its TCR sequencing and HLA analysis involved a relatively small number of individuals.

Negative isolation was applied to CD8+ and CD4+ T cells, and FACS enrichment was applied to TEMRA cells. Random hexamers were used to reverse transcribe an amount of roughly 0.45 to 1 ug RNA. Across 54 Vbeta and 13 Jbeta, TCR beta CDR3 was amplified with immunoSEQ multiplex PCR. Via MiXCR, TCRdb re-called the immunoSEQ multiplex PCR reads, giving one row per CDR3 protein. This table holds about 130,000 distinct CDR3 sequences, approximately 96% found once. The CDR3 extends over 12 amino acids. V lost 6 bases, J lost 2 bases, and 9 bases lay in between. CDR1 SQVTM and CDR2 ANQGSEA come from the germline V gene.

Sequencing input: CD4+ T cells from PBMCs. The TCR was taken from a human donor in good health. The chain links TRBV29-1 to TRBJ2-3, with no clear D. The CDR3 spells CSVTTDTDTQYF. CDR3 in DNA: TGCAGCGTAACTACCGACACAGATACGCAGTATTTT.